This TCR beta chain stems from a study of blood T cell repertoires in COVID-19. This CDR3 has 13 residues. V was pared by 4 bases and J by 6 bases, with 4 bases of the junction left unmatched. Per germline, CDR1 SGHNT and CDR2 YYREEE (reference sequence). This clone was observed a single time. TCRdb's table, derived via immunoSEQ multiplex PCR, lists solely in-frame clones and lacks some. The profile covers some 22,000 clones, with 86% appearing a single time and approximately 30% taken by the ten largest. Material for sequencing was peripheral blood. The chain is built from TRBV5-4 and TRBJ2-1; 7 nucleotides line up with TRBD2. This sequence originates from a human donor with active COVID-19. The donor label of this sample is uncertain. The CDR3 nucleotides are TGTGCCAGCAGCCCCGCTAGCGGCAATGAGCAGTTCTTC. This gives the protein CASSPASGNEQFF.